The 28 T cell receptor beta chains presented below share a single source sample, sequenced in a study of kidney transplant recipient with SARS-CoV-2 infection. TCRdb called the reads again in MiXCR, with one record for every CDR3 protein. The sample yields some 220,000 distinct CDR3 sequences, 25% to 30% seen once. This sample comprised a blood sample, obtained at baseline and between days 110 and 120 from a kidney transplant recipient. Every receptor here comes from a male patient younger than 45 who had COVID-19 and was a kidney transplant recipient. The graft donor may have given rise to some T cells.

This clonotype showed up many times. The chain carries TRBV3-1 and TRBJ1-1; no firm D call. This CDR3 is 17 amino acids long. V lost 5 bases, J lost 4 bases, and 23 bases lay in between. Germline V gene lookup returns CDR1 LGHDT and CDR2 YNNKEL (reference sequence). The CDR3 sequence is CASSSNTPISIRTEAFF. For the CDR3, the DNA is TGTGCCAGCAGCTCTAACACTCCCATTTCAATTCGCACTGAAGCTTTCTTT.

The table lists this clonotype with many counts. The gene calls are TRBV6-8 and TRBJ1-2; no firm D call. The CDR3 loop spans 17 amino acids. Germline assignment: CDR1 MNHGY and CDR2 SAAAGT. The V gene lost 5 bases and the J gene lost 4 bases, with 23 bases spanning the gap. CDR3 DNA sequence: TGTGCCAGCAGTCTCAAGCTACGCTCTAGAAAGACCTATGGCTACACCTTC. Protein sequence: CASSLKLRSRKTYGYTF.

A word on this clonotype: A single base is all that separates this from a far larger clone, so a read error is likely. The chain links TRBV24-1 to TRBJ2-3; possible D gene TRBD2, 6 bases. The J call may be mistaken, given a closer DNA end match to TRBJ2-5. Germline CDR1 reads KGHDR; CDR2 reads SFDVKD. This CDR3 has 14 residues. CDR3 sequence (DNA): TGTGCCACCAGTGCCGTGGAGGGTCAAGGGACCCAGTACTTC. The encoded protein is CATSAVEGQGTQYF.

This clonotype was observed at least ten times. The V call is TRBV12-3 or TRBV12-4, the J call TRBJ2-2, with D possibly being TRBD1 (6 bases). The length of the CDR3 is 14 residues. Trimming shortened V by 4 bases and J by 5 bases, and 11 bases separated the two germline ends. DNA for the CDR3: TGTGCCAGCAGTTGGGGGCCAATTACCGGGGAGCTGTTTTTT. It codes for CASSWGPITGELFF.

Many counts were recorded for this clonotype. The genes are TRBV24-1 and TRBJ2-1; 10 bases are shared with TRBD2. The germline V gene has CDR1 KGHDR and CDR2 SFDVKD. The CDR3 length is 14 residues. Trimming took 5 bases from V and 3 from J; bases not matched to a gene: 0. The CDR3 loop is CATSGLAGYNEQFF. The CDR3 DNA reads as TGTGCCACCAGTGGACTAGCGGGCTACAATGAGCAGTTCTTC.

This clonotype was seen at least ten times. The rearrangement links TRBV19 to TRBJ2-2; 8 nucleotides align to TRBD2. After removal of 6 bases from V and 4 bases from J, the junction contained 10 bases not matched to a gene. CDR1 is LNHDA and CDR2 is SQIVND in the germline V gene (reference sequence). CDR3 length equals 16 residues. CDR3 nucleotide sequence: TGTGCCAGTAGCCCCGGAAGCGGGAGTGCCACCGGGGAGCTGTTTTTT. Its protein product is CASSPGSGSATGELFF.

This clonotype appeared many times. The rearrangement links TRBV19 to TRBJ1-2; no clear D gene. This CDR3 is 17 amino acids long. Germline V gene data show CDR1 as LNHDA and CDR2 as SQIVND (reference sequence). Between the trimmed V and J ends, which lost 5 bases and 4 bases, there was a span of 23 bases. The chain's CDR3 is CASSSEQTNRKTYGYTF. CDR3 in DNA: TGTGCCAGTAGTTCCGAGCAGACAAATCGAAAGACCTATGGCTACACCTTC.

This sequence joins TRBV16 and TRBJ2-3; the match to TRBD2 covers 9 bases. Per the germline V gene, CDR1 is KGHSY and CDR2 is FQNENV. J lost 3 bases, V lost 8 bases, and 12 bases had no gene match. This CDR3 has 16 amino acids. CDR3 in amino acids: CASVPSSGIWTDTQYF. The CDR3 region has the DNA TGTGCCAGCGTCCCCTCTAGCGGGATCTGGACAGATACGCAGTATTTT.

This clonotype was detected many times. CDR3 amino acids: CAWSVTGTEKTGELFF. CDR3 coding DNA: TGTGCCTGGAGTGTTACCGGGACGGAGAAAACCGGGGAGCTGTTTTTT. The chain uses TRBV30 and TRBJ2-2; D assignment may be TRBD1 or TRBD2 (5 bases each). V lost 0 bases, J lost 5 bases, and 16 bases lay in between. The CDR3 has 16 amino acids. CDR1 and CDR2 from the germline V gene are GTSNPN and SVGIG (reference sequence). The variable domain in full, with the rest retrieved from reference TRBV30 and TRBJ2-2, is SQTIHQWPATLVQPVGSPLSLECTVEGTSNPNLYWYRQAAGRGLQLLFYSVGIGQISSEVPQNLSASRPQDRQFILSSKKLLLSDSGFYLCAWSVTGTEKTGELFFGEGSRLTVL.

A word on this clonotype: This could be a read error, since a much larger clone is one nucleotide away. The chain recombines TRBV28 with TRBJ2-3; D gene ambiguous. Germline CDR1 MDHEN, CDR2 SYDVKM. This CDR3 is 12 amino acids long. Trimming left V 4 bases short and J 6 bases short, with 8 bases between. The CDR3 DNA is TGTGCCAGCAGTTCCCCCAATGATACGCAGTATTTT. Protein product: CASSSPNDTQYF.

This clonotype turned up a few times. This sequence joins TRBV19 and TRBJ1-2, with D uncertain. The CDR3 has 17 amino acids. Germline CDR1 reads LNHDA; CDR2 reads SQIVND (reference sequence). The V end lost 5 bases, the J end lost 4 bases, and 23 bases lay between the germline ends. The CDR3 is CASSVCVTNRKTYGYTF. The CDR3 DNA reads as TGTGCCAGTAGTGTATGCGTGACAAATCGAAAGACCTATGGCTACACCTTC.

This clonotype was recorded many times. The V gene is TRBV6-5, the J gene TRBJ2-4; D uncertain. The CDR3 has 15 amino acids. Germline CDR1 reads MNHEY; CDR2 reads SVGAGI. The ends were cut back, 5 bases at V and 4 bases at J, with 15 bases in the middle. The CDR3, as DNA: TGTGCCAGCAGTCGATCAGTAAGGGAAAAAAACATTCAGTACTTC. Amino acid sequence: CASSRSVREKNIQYF.

With respect to this clonotype: Being one base from a much bigger clone, this may be a read error. The chain couples TRBV7-2 to TRBJ1-2, with a weak D call TRBD1 (6 bases). Germline loops: CDR1 SGHTA, CDR2 FQGNSA. The length of the CDR3 is 17 residues. CDR3 loop: CANSQGSRDGKTYGYTF. In DNA form, the CDR3 reads TGTGCCAACAGCCAGGGGAGCAGAGACGGAAAGACCTATGGCTACACCTTC.

About this clonotype: The junction departs from the called germline gene at one end, perhaps through a read error. The chain recombines TRBV7-2 with TRBJ2-5, with D perhaps TRBD2 (5 bases). The CDR3 totals 14 residues. CDR1 and CDR2 from the germline V gene are SGHTA and FQGNSA. This CDR3 reads CAGSPQLGQETQYF. The CDR3, as DNA: TGTGCCGGCAGCCCCCAACTAGGCCAAGAGACCCAGTACTTC.

This clonotype showed up just a few times. The rearrangement joins TRBV6-2 or TRBV6-3 to TRBJ2-3; D is perhaps TRBD1 (6 bases). With 5 bases removed from V and 2 bases from J, the gap between germline ends came to 8 bases. Germline CDR1 and CDR2: MNHEY and SVGEGT. The CDR3 extends over 13 amino acids. For the CDR3, the DNA is TGTGCCAGCAGTCGGGACAACACAGATACGCAGTATTTT. Translating gives CASSRDNTDTQYF.

In its sample, this clonotype was seen many times. The rearrangement links TRBV7-1 to TRBJ1-2; no firm D call. TRBV7-1 falls under the ORF class, with uncertain function. Trimming shortened V by 5 bases and J by 4 bases, and 23 bases separated the two germline ends. The CDR3 contains 17 residues. The DNA for the CDR3 is TGTGCCAGCAGCAGTGTGGTTCACGAGGGAAAGACCTATGGCTACACCTTC. Translated, it gives CASSSVVHEGKTYGYTF.

This rearrangement joins TRBV3-1 to TRBJ1-2; D gene ambiguous. Between the trimmed V and J ends, which lost 5 bases and 4 bases, there was a span of 23 bases. This CDR3 spans 17 amino acids. The V gene's germline CDR1 is LGHDT and CDR2 YNNKEL (reference sequence). The CDR3 protein is CASSNIGTLRKAYGYTF. The CDR3 coding sequence is TGTGCCAGCAGCAACATAGGCACCCTTCGAAAGGCCTATGGCTACACCTTC.

Points on this clonotype: This clone may be a read error of a much larger clone one base away. The chain couples TRBV3-1 to TRBJ1-1; D uncertain. Germline-derived CDR1 and CDR2 are LGHDT and YNNKEL (reference sequence). This CDR3 spans 17 amino acids. CDR3 DNA: TGTGCCAGCAGCAAACATGCTCCCATTTCAATTCGCACTGAAGCTATCTTT. It codes for CASSKHAPISIRTEAIF.

V is TRBV8-2 and J is TRBJ1-2. TRBV8-2 is labeled a pseudogene. The length of the CDR3 is 16 residues. This CDR3 is CGGHASDSRKTYGYTF. CDR3 sequence (DNA): TGTGGCGGTCACGCCTCTGATAGCCGGAAGACCTATGGCTACACCTTC.

This clonotype was recorded only once. This may stem from a read error, because a much larger clone lies one nucleotide away. The rearrangement uses TRBV3-2 and TRBJ2-4. Judging by the DNA end, TRBJ2-7 fits better; the J call may be wrong. TRBV3-2 represents a pseudogene. The CDR3 is made up of 14 amino acids. CDR3 sequence: CASSHDGVAYEQYF. The CDR3 region has the DNA TGTGCCAGCAGCCACGACGGAGTAGCCTACGAGCAGTACTTC.

This clonotype was observed a few times. The chain is built from TRBV19 and TRBJ2-1; 8 bases are a match to TRBD1. Trimming cost V 4 bases and J 7 bases; bases outside gene matches: 9. The CDR3 totals 15 residues. CDR1 is LNHDA, CDR2 SQIVND, per germline (reference sequence). CDR3 sequence: CASSTLGQGGNEQFF. CDR3 bases: TGTGCCAGTAGTACCCTCGGACAGGGCGGTAATGAGCAGTTCTTC.

This clonotype was seen repeatedly, ten times or more. The chain carries TRBV5-1 and TRBJ2-7; a weak D match, TRBD1 (5 bases). Germline V lookup: CDR1 SGHRS, CDR2 YFSETQ. V was trimmed by 3 bases and J by 3 bases, leaving 13 bases between them. This CDR3 contains 14 residues. The chain's CDR3 is CASSSTDNRYEQYF. The CDR3 nucleotides are TGCGCCAGCAGCTCGACAGACAACCGCTACGAGCAGTACTTC.

In regard to this clonotype: It may be a read error: a sequence one base away is much more abundant. V and J are TRBV11-2 and TRBJ1-1; tentative D call: TRBD1 (5 bases). The CDR3 sequence is 14 residues long. Germline V gene sequence: CDR1 SGHAT, CDR2 FQNNGV. CDR3 bases: TGTGCCAGCGGCTTAGAGGGGTCGAACACTGAAGCTTTCTTT. Amino acids: CASGLEGSNTEAFF.

Remarks on this clonotype: A much larger clone lies one base from this, so it may be a read error. This CDR3 fails to terminate in the conserved phenylalanine or tryptophan, so it likely reflects a read error. The rearrangement uses TRBV5-4 and TRBJ2-7, with TRBD1 as a possible D gene (5 bases). CDR1 and CDR2 from the germline V gene are SGHNT and YYREEE (reference sequence). Deletions cut 1 base from V and 3 bases from J, with 11 bases between. The CDR3 is made up of 14 amino acids. The CDR3 DNA sequence: TGTGCCAGCAGCTTGCAGGGTCTCGGCTACGAGCAGTACTCC. It specifies CASSLQGLGYEQYS.

This clonotype was counted many times. The chain recombines TRBV6-5 with TRBJ1-4, with 9 positions matching TRBD1. CDR3 length: 16 residues. Germline CDR1 is MNHEY and CDR2 is SVGAGI. Germline trimming cut 5 bases from V and 8 bases from J; bases unmatched to any gene: 12. CDR3 sequence reads: CASSQLAGQGSEKLFF. The CDR3 DNA reads as TGTGCCAGCAGTCAACTTGCGGGACAGGGAAGCGAAAAACTGTTTTTT.

In this sample, this clonotype turned up many times. The V and J genes are TRBV5-6 and TRBJ1-2; D not resolved. With 7 bases removed from V and 4 bases from J, the gap between germline ends came to 23 bases. CDR3 size: 16 residues. Per germline, CDR1 SGHDT and CDR2 YYEEEE. CDR3 residues: CASSHFNSRKTYGYTF. The CDR3 region has the DNA TGTGCCAGCTCGCACTTCAATAGTCGAAAGACCTATGGCTACACCTTC. The full variable domain, rest sourced from reference TRBV5-6 and TRBJ1-2, is DAGVTQSPTHLIKTRGQQVTLRCSPKSGHDTVSWYQQALGQGPQFIFQYYEEEERQRGNFPDRFSGHQFPNYSSELNVNALLLGDSALYLCASSHFNSRKTYGYTFGSGTRLTVV.

This clonotype appeared a few times. The chain has TRBV5-1 and TRBJ2-3; either TRBD1 or TRBD2 may supply D (5 bases each). The germline CDR1 and CDR2 sequences are SGHRS and YFSETQ. V was pared by 4 bases and J by 2 bases, with 11 bases between. The CDR3 runs to 14 residues. The CDR3 DNA reads TGCGCCAGCAGCCTAGGGACGGTCACAGATACGCAGTATTTT. Translated: CASSLGTVTDTQYF.

The sample holds many counts of this clonotype. The rearrangement joins TRBV20-1 to TRBJ1-1, with D possibly TRBD1 on 6 matching bases. Trimming removed 6 bases from V and 0 bases from J, with 11 bases in between. Germline CDR1 DFQATT, CDR2 SNEGSKA (reference sequence). The CDR3 is 13 residues long. The chain's CDR3 is CSARQAMNTEAFF. CDR3 nucleotides: TGCAGTGCCCGACAGGCGATGAACACTGAAGCTTTCTTT.